This is a list of T cell receptor beta chains from one sample in a study of glioma-infiltrating T cells. TCRdb analysed the multiplex PCR reads with MiXCR anew, one entry per CDR3 protein. The sample includes about 410,000 distinct CDR3 sequences, roughly two fifths seen only once; the top ten take around 12%. The sequenced material came from glioma tissue, nonneoplastic brain tissue, or PBMCs (not recorded which). The receptors stem from a human donor with low-grade glioma or glioblastoma, undergoing nonglioma brain surgery, or in good health (not recorded which). CDR3s include the opening cysteine and the closing phenylalanine or tryptophan. Fields, in order: D gene, J gene, V gene, clone size, CDR3 DNA, CDR3 protein. The D gene is left open where the match is weak. The size entry is marked missing in some rows and otherwise reads once, few, many or a size class.

D: TRBD1
J: TRBJ1-2
V: TRBV6-2/TRBV6-3
size: -
DNA: TGTGCCAGCAGTTACTCGACTTGGGACAGGGCCCTTGGAGACACCTTC
CDR3: CASSYSTWDRALGDTF

D: TRBD1
J: TRBJ2-3
V: TRBV7-9
size: -
DNA: TGTGCCAGCAGCCCCGGTGGTACAGGGGGCGTTTACACAGATACGCAGTATTTT
CDR3: CASSPGGTGGVYTDTQYF

D: TRBD2
J: TRBJ2-7
V: TRBV4-2
size: -
DNA: TGTGCCAGCAGCCAAGATGGCGGGAGTGGGTTCGAGCAGTACTTC
CDR3: CASSQDGGSGFEQYF

D: -
J: TRBJ2-1
V: TRBV7-6
size: -
DNA: TGTGCCAGCAGCTTATCGTATGGCGCGTCCTACAATGAGCAGTTCTTC
CDR3: CASSLSYGASYNEQFF

D: -
J: TRBJ1-4
V: TRBV18
size: -
DNA: TGTGCCAGCTCACCCAGGCCGGAGACTAATGAAAAACTGTTTTTT
CDR3: CASSPRPETNEKLFF

D: TRBD2
J: TRBJ2-1
V: TRBV24-1
size: -
DNA: TGTGCCACCAGTGCCACCGGGGGGGAGTGGCGCAATGAGCAGTTCTTC
CDR3: CATSATGGEWRNEQFF

D: TRBD2
J: TRBJ2-1
V: TRBV7-2
size: few
DNA: TGTGCCAGCAGCTCCGTAAGCGGGACTTCCTACAATGAGCAGTTCTTC
CDR3: CASSSVSGTSYNEQFF

D: -
J: TRBJ2-3
V: TRBV7-9
size: -
DNA: TGTGCCAGCAGCCCGAGGGGCACAACGGCAGATACGCAGTATTTT
CDR3: CASSPRGTTADTQYF

D: -
J: TRBJ2-7
V: TRBV27
size: many
DNA: TGTGCCAGCAGTGTCATTTCGTTCGGCGCAGTGGACGAGCAGTACTTC
CDR3: CASSVISFGAVDEQYF

D: -
J: TRBJ1-3
V: TRBV2
size: -
DNA: TGTGCCTGGGTTCGGGGGGCATCAGGAAACACCATATATTTT
CDR3: CAWVRGASGNTIYF

D: -
J: TRBJ1-3
V: TRBV7-9
size: many
DNA: TGTGCCAGCAGCTTAGCGCTTGGTATCCTATCTGGAAACACCATATATTTT
CDR3: CASSLALGILSGNTIYF

D: -
J: TRBJ2-3
V: TRBV7-9
size: -
DNA: TGTGCCAGCAGCGTTACCGGGTTAAGGACAGATACGCAGTATTTT
CDR3: CASSVTGLRTDTQYF

D: TRBD2
J: TRBJ2-5
V: TRBV6-1
size: -
DNA: TGTGCCAGCAGTACCTCCGGGGGGAAGACCCAGTACTTC
CDR3: CASSTSGGKTQYF

D: -
J: TRBJ2-1
V: TRBV11-2
size: few
DNA: TGTGCCAGCAGCCCAGCACAGGGAACTGAGCAGTTCTTC
CDR3: CASSPAQGTEQFF

D: TRBD2
J: TRBJ2-7
V: TRBV6-2/TRBV6-3
size: -
DNA: TGTGCCAGCAGCTCACCCCAGGGGAATAGCGGGAGTCTTGGCGAGCAGTACTTC
CDR3: CASSSPQGNSGSLGEQYF

D: -
J: TRBJ1-2
V: TRBV20-1
size: few
DNA: TGCAGTGCTAGACCAGATAACTATGGCTACACCTTC
CDR3: CSARPDNYGYTF

D: -
J: TRBJ2-4
V: TRBV27
size: many
DNA: TGTGCCAGCAAGGATCCATCGAGTGCCAAAAACATTCAGTACTTC
CDR3: CASKDPSSAKNIQYF

D: -
J: TRBJ2-7
V: TRBV29-1
size: -
DNA: TGCAGCGGCTGGGACATCGTCAACTACGAGCAGTACTTC
CDR3: CSGWDIVNYEQYF

D: -
J: TRBJ2-5
V: TRBV5-1
size: few
DNA: TGCGCCAGCAGCTTGGACAGGCCATTGGGGACCCAGTACTTC
CDR3: CASSLDRPLGTQYF

D: TRBD2
J: TRBJ2-3
V: TRBV28
size: few
DNA: TGTCTTACTAGCGGGAGGTTTGGGGCCGGCACAGATACGCAGTATTTT
CDR3: CLTSGRFGAGTDTQYF

D: -
J: TRBJ2-2
V: TRBV19
size: -
DNA: TGTGCCAGTAGCCTGTCCGGGACCGAGCTGTTTTTT
CDR3: CASSLSGTELFF

D: -
J: TRBJ2-1
V: TRBV27
size: once
DNA: TGTGCAAGCAGTGCGATCTGGAACAATGAGGAGTTCTTC
CDR3: CASSAIWNNEEFF

D: -
J: TRBJ2-3
V: TRBV28
size: few
DNA: TGTGCCAGCAGTTTACCAGGGGCAGATACGCAGTATTTT
CDR3: CASSLPGADTQYF

D: -
J: TRBJ2-7
V: TRBV28
size: few
DNA: TGTGCCAGCAGTTTATCCAGGGAGTTCCGGGAGTACTTC
CDR3: CASSLSREFREYF

D: TRBD2
J: TRBJ2-1
V: TRBV28
size: -
DNA: TGTGCCAGCATCCCCGGGACTAGCGGGAGACGTACCAATGAGCAGTTCTTC
CDR3: CASIPGTSGRRTNEQFF

D: -
J: TRBJ2-7
V: TRBV27
size: -
DNA: TGTGCCAGCAGTGAATTCTTGCCCCGCTACGAGCAGTACTTC
CDR3: CASSEFLPRYEQYF

D: TRBD1
J: TRBJ1-1
V: TRBV7-2
size: -
DNA: TGTGCCAGCAGCTTAGTAACACAGGGGGCTGGTGAAGCTTTCTTT
CDR3: CASSLVTQGAGEAFF

D: TRBD1
J: TRBJ2-7
V: TRBV6-2/TRBV6-3
size: -
DNA: TGTGCCAGCAGTTTCGGGACAGGGGGAGGAAAGCAGTACTTC
CDR3: CASSFGTGGGKQYF

D: -
J: TRBJ2-6
V: TRBV6-2/TRBV6-3
size: -
DNA: TGTGCCAGCAGTTACGAGGGGACCTCTGGGGCCAACGTCCTGACTTTC
CDR3: CASSYEGTSGANVLTF

D: TRBD2
J: TRBJ2-1
V: TRBV4-3
size: few
DNA: TGCGCCAGCAACCAAGATCTTCCGCTAGCGGGGTTCTACAATGAGCAGTTCTTC
CDR3: CASNQDLPLAGFYNEQFF

D: TRBD1
J: TRBJ1-5
V: TRBV27
size: many
DNA: TGTGCCAGCAGTTTTTACAGGGGGGATAGAAATCAGCCCCAGCATTTT
CDR3: CASSFYRGDRNQPQHF

D: -
J: TRBJ1-4
V: TRBV28
size: many
DNA: TGTGCCAGCAGTTTATCCGGGGGACCAACTAATGAAAAACTGTTTTTT
CDR3: CASSLSGGPTNEKLFF